Sequencing of this T cell receptor beta chain was carried out in a study of blood T cell repertoires in COVID-19. V trimming: 3 bases; J trimming: 2 bases; junction bases outside the gene matches: 9. Germline CDR1 and CDR2: LNHDA and SQIVND (reference sequence). The CDR3 has 16 amino acids. This clone was observed a single time. Method: immunoSEQ multiplex PCR; TCRdb's copy keeps in-frame clones and lacks some. Here the sample spans around 150,000 clones, about 90% being singletons. The sequencing input was peripheral blood. The rearrangement uses TRBV19 and TRBJ2-5; 7 nucleotides agree with TRBD1. This TCR was recovered from a man aged 25-45 years with COVID-19, enrolled during active disease. The CDR3 DNA is TGTGCCAGTAGTATCACAGGGGCACGGAGGCAAGAGACCCAGTACTTC. Translated, it gives CASSITGARRQETQYF.